This TCR beta chain was captured in a study of identical twins' blood T cells. Broader study findings: Twins shared about as many clonotypes as their cloneset sizes predicted.

One entry per CDR3 protein results from TCRdb running MiXCR on the 5' RACE reads. The table shows 350,000 to 450,000 distinct CDR3 sequences, with roughly 27% occurring only once. CDR1 is DFQATT, CDR2 SNEGSKA, per germline (reference sequence). The CDR3 has 14 residues. V was cut by 3 bases and J by 1 base, with 12 bases left in between. This clonotype has more than one count but fewer than ten. Antigen: not known. The chain is built from TRBV20-1 and TRBJ1-1; the D is unclear. The sequenced material came from PBMCs. This receptor was obtained from a woman aged 18 to 55 in good health. The CDR3 sequence is CSASVQYGNTEAFF. The CDR3 DNA reads as TGCAGTGCTAGTGTCCAGTACGGGAACACTGAAGCTTTCTTT.